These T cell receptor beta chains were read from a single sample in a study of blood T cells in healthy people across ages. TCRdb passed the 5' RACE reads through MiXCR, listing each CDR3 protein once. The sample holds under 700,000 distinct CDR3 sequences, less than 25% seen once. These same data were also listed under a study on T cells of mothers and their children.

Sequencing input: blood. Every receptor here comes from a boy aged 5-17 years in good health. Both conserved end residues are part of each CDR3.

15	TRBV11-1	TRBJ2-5	CASSSDRTYQETQYF
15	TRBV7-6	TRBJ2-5	CASSLLAGGRETQYF
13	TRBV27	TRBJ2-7	CASSLAASYEQHF
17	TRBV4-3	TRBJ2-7	CASSQDRGRGASYEQYF
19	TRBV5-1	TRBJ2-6	CASSLGWDGGDSGANVLTF
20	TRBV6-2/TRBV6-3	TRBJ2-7	CASSYRFPKGLADSSYEQYF
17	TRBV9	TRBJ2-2	CASSVEAGGTYTGELFF
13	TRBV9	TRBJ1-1	CASSVSQNTEAFF
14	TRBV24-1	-	CATSGTPPYNEQFF
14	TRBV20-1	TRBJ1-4	CSARNSATNEKLFF
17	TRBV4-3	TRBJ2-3	CASSQRDGLADTDTQYF
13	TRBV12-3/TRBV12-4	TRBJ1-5	CASTLNSNQPQHF
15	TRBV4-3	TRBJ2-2	CASSLQVPNTGELFF
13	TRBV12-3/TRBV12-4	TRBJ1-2	CASSIPAHYGYTF
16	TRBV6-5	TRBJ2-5	CASSPYLTSGGETQYF
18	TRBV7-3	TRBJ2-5	CASSLRGPTSGFWETQYF
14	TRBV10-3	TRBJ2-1	CAITGTGGVDEQFF
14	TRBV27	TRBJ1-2	CASSSGQGAYGYTF
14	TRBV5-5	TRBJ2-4	CASSLGTDKNIQYF
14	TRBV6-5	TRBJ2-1	CASSYGTGINEQFF
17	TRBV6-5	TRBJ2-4	CASSYSQGTVTKNIQYF
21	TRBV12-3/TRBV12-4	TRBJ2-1	CASSLGGLRGLAGGTTNEQFF
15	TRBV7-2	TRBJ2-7	CASSFRGHFSYEQYF
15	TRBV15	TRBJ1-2	CATSRSTGFDYGYTF
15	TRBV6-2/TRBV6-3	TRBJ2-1	CASRSGTSSYNEQFF
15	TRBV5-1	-	CASSPRGGESYEQYF
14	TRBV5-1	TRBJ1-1	CASSLNFGQGEAFF
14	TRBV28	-	CASSPTSIRKTQYF
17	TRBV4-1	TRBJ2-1	CASSQQDGGSSYNEQFF
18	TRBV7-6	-	CASSLEISVHWGDNEQFF
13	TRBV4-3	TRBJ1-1	CASSQERRAEAFF
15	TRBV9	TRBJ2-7	CASSVEGNPTYEQYF
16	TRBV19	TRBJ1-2	CASSIDVAGIGSGYTF
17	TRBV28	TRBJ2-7	CASSFFRDRGRFYEQYF
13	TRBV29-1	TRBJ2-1	CSLNRVSGNEQFF
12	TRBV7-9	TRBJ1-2	CASSLFVYGYTF
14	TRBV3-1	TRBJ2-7	CASSPYRGPYEQYF
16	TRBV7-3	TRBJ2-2	CASSLAGTGSTGELFF
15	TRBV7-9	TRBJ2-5	CASSLGATGRETQYF
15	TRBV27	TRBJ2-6	CASSLKISGANVLTF
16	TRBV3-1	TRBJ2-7	CASSPSRTSGTDEQYF
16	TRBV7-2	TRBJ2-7	CASSHGTSGGSYEQYF
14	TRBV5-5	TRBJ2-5	CASSWRTSVETQYF
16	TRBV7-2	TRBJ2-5	CASSPGTSAGPETQYF
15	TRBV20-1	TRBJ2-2	CSAPIGGTNTGELFF
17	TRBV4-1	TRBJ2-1	CASSQDPLGVSYNEQFF
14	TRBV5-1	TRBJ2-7	CASSLDSNSYEQYF
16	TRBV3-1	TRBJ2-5	CASSQDAASGGKTQYF
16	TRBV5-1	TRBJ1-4	CASSLASGGSNEKLFF
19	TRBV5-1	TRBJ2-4	CASSQLPIFQGLDKNIQYF
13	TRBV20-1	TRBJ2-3	CSARRGRADTQYF
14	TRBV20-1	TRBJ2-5	CSATGAGRGETQYF
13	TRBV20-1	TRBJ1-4	CSARTALGEKLFF
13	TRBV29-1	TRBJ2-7	CSVVRGSDYEQYF
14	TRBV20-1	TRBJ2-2	CSARRQVNTGELFF